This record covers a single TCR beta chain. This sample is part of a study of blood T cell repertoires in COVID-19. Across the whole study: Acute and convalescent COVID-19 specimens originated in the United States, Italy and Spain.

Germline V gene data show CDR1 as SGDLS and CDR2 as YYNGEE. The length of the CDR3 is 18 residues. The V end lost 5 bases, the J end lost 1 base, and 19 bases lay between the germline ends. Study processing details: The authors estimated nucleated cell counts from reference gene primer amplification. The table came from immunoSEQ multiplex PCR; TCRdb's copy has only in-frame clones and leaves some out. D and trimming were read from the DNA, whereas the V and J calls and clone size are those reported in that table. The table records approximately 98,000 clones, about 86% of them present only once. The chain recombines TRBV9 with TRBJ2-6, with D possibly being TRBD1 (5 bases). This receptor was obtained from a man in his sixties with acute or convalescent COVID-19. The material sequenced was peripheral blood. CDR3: CASSGFQGYRSGANVLTF. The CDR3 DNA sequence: TGTGCCAGCAGTGGATTTCAGGGATATCGGTCTGGGGCCAACGTCCTGACTTTC.